The T cell receptor beta chain described here comes from a study of shared clonotypes between healthy human individuals. The wider study: The study enrolled a couple of women and a few men aged 18 to 49. Study findings and constraints: Clonotypes not shared had lower generation probabilities than those common to all four donors.

Germline lookup yields CDR1 PRHDT and CDR2 FYEKMQ (reference sequence). The CDR3 is made up of 14 amino acids. Trimming took 11 bases from V and 7 from J, leaving 21 bases between them. With respect to this clone: Its cognate antigen is unknown.

An even split of each subset's genomic DNA across several immunoSEQ plates was performed. Only in-frame clones appear in the TCRdb table, and some are missing; sequencing was by immunoSEQ multiplex PCR. The table includes some 1 million clones, roughly 70% detected once. This TCR came from a man between 18 and 35 years old in good health. This chain uses TRBV13 with TRBJ2-1; the D gene is possibly TRBD2 (5 bases). The sequenced sample was memory CD4+ T cells sorted from blood. Documented subset: CD45RA-negative fraction. CDR3 loop: CASRGARARNEQFF. Here the CDR3 DNA reads TGTGCCTCCCGGGGAGCGCGAGCCAGGAATGAGCAGTTCTTC.